This T cell receptor (beta chain) stems from a study of blood T cell repertoires in COVID-19. Study context: Italy, Spain and the United States were the sources of the convalescent and acute COVID-19 samples. From T cells, B-cell-depleted T cells, or PBMCs came the material, which was cDNA or gDNA.

Some clones are missing from TCRdb's copy, which holds only in-frame ones; the method was immunoSEQ multiplex PCR. The sample lists 120,000 to 150,000 clones, around 90% seen once, with roughly 2.5% in the top ten. The CDR3 spans 13 residues. V was clipped by 2 bases and J by 2 bases, with 5 bases between them. Germline values: CDR1 MNHEY, CDR2 SVGEGT. The chain links TRBV6-2 or TRBV6-3 to TRBJ2-3; D unresolved. The sequencing input was peripheral blood. The TCR was taken from a human donor with COVID-19, enrolled during active disease. The donor label of this sample is uncertain. CDR3 in DNA: TGTGCCAGCAGTTACCCAAACACAGATACGCAGTATTTT. It codes for CASSYPNTDTQYF.